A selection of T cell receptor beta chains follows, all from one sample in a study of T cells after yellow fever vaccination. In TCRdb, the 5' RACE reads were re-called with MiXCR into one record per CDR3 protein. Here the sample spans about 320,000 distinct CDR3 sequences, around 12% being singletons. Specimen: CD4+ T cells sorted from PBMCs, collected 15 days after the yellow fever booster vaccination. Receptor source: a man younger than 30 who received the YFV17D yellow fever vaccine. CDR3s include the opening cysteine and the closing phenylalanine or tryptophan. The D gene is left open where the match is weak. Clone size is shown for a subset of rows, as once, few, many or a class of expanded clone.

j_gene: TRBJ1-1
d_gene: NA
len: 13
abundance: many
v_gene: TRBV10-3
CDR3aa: CAMSPGSNTEAFF
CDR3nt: TGTGCCATGAGCCCGGGTAGTAACACTGAAGCTTTCTTT

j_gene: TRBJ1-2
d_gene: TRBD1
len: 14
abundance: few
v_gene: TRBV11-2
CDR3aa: CASSRNPGGDGYTF
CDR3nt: TGTGCCAGCAGCCGAAACCCAGGGGGCGATGGCTACACCTTC

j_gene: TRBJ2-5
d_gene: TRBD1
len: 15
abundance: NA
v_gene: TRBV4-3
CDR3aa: CASSRGQGAQETQYF
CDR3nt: TGCGCCAGCAGTAGAGGACAGGGTGCTCAAGAGACCCAGTACTTC

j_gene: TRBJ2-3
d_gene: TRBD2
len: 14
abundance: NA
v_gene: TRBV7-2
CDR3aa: CASRRGGPGDTQYF
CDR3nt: TGTGCCAGTCGGCGGGGGGGCCCTGGAGATACGCAGTATTTT

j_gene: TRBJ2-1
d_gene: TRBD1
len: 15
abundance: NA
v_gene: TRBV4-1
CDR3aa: CASSQDGTGGNEQFF
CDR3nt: TGCGCCAGCAGCCAAGACGGGACAGGGGGGAATGAGCAGTTCTTC

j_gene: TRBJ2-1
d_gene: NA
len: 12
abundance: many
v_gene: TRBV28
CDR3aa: CASSLIRNEQFF
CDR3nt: TGTGCCAGCAGTTTAATCCGCAATGAGCAGTTCTTC

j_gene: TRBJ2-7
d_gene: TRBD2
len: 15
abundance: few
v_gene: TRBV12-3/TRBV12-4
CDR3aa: CASSLGAGDPYEQYF
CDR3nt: TGTGCCAGCAGTTTAGGAGCGGGGGACCCCTACGAGCAGTACTTC

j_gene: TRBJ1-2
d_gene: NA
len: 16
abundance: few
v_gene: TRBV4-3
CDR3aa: CASSQDVGKGGYGYTF
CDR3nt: TGCGCCAGCAGCCAAGATGTAGGGAAGGGAGGCTATGGCTACACCTTC

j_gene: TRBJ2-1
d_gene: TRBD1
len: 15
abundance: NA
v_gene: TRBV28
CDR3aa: CASSLGGTGLYEQFF
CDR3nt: TGTGCCAGCAGTTTAGGAGGGACAGGGTTATATGAGCAGTTCTTC

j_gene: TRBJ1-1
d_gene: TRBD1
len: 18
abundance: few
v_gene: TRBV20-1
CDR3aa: CSASRTGDFLVLGSEAFF
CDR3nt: TGCAGTGCTAGTAGGACAGGGGACTTCTTAGTATTGGGGTCTGAAGCTTTCTTT

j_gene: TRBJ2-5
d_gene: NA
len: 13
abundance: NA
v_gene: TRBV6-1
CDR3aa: CASRWAGLETQYF
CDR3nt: TGTGCCAGCAGATGGGCGGGCCTAGAGACCCAGTACTTC

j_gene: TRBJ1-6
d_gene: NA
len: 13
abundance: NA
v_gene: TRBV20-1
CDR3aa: CSARGGGSSPLHF
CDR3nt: TGCAGTGCTAGAGGTGGAGGTAGCTCACCCCTCCACTTT

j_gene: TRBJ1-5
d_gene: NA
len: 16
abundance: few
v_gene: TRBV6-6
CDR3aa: CASSYAGPTSNQPQHF
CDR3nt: TGTGCCAGCAGTTACGCGGGGCCGACGAGCAATCAGCCCCAGCATTTT

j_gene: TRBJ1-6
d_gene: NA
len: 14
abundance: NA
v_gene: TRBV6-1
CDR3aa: CASSESAGGSPLHF
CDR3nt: TGTGCCAGCAGTGAATCGGCAGGAGGATCACCCCTCCACTTT

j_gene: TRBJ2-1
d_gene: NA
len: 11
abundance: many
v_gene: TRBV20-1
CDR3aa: CSAHRDPNWFF
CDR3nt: TGCAGTGCCCACCGGGACCCCAATTGGTTCTTC

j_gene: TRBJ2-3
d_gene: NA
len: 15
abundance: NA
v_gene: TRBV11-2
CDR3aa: CASSPRRGLGDTQYF
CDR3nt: TGTGCCAGCAGCCCTCGGAGGGGGCTTGGAGATACGCAGTATTTT

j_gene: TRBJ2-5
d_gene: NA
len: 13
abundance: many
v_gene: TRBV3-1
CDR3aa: CASSGGRQETQYF
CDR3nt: TGTGCCAGCAGTGGGGGACGTCAAGAGACCCAGTACTTC

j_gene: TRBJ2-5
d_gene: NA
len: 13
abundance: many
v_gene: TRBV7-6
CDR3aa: CASSSQGSETQYF
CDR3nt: TGTGCCAGCAGCTCGCAGGGTTCGGAGACCCAGTACTTC

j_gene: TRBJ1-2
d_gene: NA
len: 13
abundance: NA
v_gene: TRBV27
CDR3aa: CASSSPREDGYTF
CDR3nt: TGTGCCAGCAGTTCCCCCAGGGAAGATGGCTACACCTTC

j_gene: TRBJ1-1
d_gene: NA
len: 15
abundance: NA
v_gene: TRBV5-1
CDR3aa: CASSLGWQPNTEAFF
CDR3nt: TGCGCCAGCAGCTTGGGGTGGCAGCCGAACACTGAAGCTTTCTTT

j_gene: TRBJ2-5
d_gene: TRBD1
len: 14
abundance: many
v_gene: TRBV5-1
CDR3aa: CASSIGQGQETQYF
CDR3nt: TGCGCCAGCAGCATCGGACAGGGTCAAGAGACCCAGTACTTC

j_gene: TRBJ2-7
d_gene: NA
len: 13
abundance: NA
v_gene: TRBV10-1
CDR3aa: CASSERGFGEQYF
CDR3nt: TGCGCCAGCAGTGAAAGGGGATTCGGGGAGCAGTACTTC

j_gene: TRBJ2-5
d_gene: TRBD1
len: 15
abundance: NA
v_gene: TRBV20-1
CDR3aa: CSAREGQGALETQYF
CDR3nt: TGCAGTGCTAGAGAAGGACAGGGGGCTTTGGAGACCCAGTACTTC

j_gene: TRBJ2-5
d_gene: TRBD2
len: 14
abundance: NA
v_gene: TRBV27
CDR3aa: CASSGLAGGETQYF
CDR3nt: TGTGCCAGCAGTGGACTAGCGGGGGGCGAGACCCAGTACTTC

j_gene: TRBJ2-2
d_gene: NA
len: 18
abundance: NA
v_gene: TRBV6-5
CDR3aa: CASSYSGGGIANTGELFF
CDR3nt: TGTGCCAGCAGTTACTCGGGGGGAGGTATCGCGAACACCGGGGAGCTGTTTTTT

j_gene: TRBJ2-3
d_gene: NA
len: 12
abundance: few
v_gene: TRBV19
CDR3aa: CASRLSGDTQYF
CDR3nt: TGTGCCAGTAGACTCAGCGGGGATACGCAGTATTTT

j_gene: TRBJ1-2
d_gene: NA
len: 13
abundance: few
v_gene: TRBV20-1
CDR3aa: CSAQPGGGYGYTF
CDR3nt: TGCAGTGCCCAGCCGGGGGGCGGCTATGGCTACACCTTC

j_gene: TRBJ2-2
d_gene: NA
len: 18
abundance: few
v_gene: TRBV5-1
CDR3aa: CASSLDPLVGPNTGELFF
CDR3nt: TGCGCCAGCAGCTTGGATCCCCTAGTAGGGCCCAACACCGGGGAGCTGTTTTTT

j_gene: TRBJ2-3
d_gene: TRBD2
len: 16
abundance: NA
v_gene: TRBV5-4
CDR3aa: CASSLGTSRSTDTQYF
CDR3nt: TGTGCCAGCAGCCTTGGGACTAGCCGGAGCACAGATACGCAGTATTTT

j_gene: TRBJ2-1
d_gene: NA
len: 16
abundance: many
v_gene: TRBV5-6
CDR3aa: CASSLGIFRTNNEQFF
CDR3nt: TGTGCCAGCAGCTTGGGGATTTTCCGAACAAACAATGAGCAGTTCTTC

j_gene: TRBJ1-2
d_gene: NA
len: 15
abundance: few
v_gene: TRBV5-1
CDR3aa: CASSLEGSGDYGYTF
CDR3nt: TGCGCCAGCAGCTTGGAGGGGAGTGGGGACTATGGCTACACCTTC

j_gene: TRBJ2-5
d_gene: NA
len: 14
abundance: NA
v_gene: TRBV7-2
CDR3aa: CASSLGTVRETQYF
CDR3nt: TGTGCCAGCAGCTTAGGGACAGTACGAGAGACCCAGTACTTC

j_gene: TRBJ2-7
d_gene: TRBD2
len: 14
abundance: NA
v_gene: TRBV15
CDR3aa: CATQIVAGVGEQYF
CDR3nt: TGTGCCACCCAGATTGTAGCGGGGGTAGGCGAGCAGTACTTC

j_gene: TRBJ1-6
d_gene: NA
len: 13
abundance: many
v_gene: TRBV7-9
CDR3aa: CASSFDGNSPLHF
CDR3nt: TGTGCCAGCAGCTTCGACGGGAATTCACCCCTCCACTTT

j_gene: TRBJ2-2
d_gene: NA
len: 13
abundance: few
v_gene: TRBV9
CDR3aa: CASSVGNTGELFF
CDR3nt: TGTGCCAGCAGCGTAGGCAACACCGGGGAGCTGTTTTTT

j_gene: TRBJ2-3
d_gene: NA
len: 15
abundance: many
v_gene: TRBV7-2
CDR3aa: CASSLVGAGASPQYF
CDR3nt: TGTGCCAGCAGCTTAGTAGGGGCGGGGGCCTCACCGCAGTATTTT

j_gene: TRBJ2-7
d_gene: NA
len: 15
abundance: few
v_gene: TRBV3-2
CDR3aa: CASSAPGRSSYEQYF
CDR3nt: TGTGCCAGCAGCGCACCGGGACGTAGCTCCTACGAGCAGTACTTC

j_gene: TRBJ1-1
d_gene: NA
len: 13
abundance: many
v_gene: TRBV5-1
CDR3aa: CASSAAWNTEAFF
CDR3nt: TGCGCCAGCAGCGCTGCGTGGAACACTGAAGCTTTCTTT

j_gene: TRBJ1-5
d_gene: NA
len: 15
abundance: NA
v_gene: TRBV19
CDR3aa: CASSLGRLWDQPQHF
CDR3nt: TGTGCCAGTAGCCTGGGACGGCTTTGGGATCAGCCCCAGCATTTT

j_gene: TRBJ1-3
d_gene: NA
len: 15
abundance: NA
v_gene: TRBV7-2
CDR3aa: CASSPRGPTGNTIYF
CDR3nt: TGTGCCAGCAGCCCCAGGGGTCCCACTGGAAACACCATATATTTT

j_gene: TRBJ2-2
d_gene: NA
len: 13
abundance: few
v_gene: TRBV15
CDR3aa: CATSTTYTGELFF
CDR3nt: TGTGCCACCAGCACCACATACACCGGGGAGCTGTTTTTT